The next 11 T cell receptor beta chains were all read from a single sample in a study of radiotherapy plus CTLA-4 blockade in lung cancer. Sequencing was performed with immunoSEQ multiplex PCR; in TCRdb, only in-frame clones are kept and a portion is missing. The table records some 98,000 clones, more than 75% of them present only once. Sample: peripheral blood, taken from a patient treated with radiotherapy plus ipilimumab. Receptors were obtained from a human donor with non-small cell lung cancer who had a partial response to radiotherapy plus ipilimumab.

This chain's CDR3 is CASNRPGQGLGKQYF. The CDR3 DNA reads TGTGCCAGCAACCGCCCGGGACAGGGGTTAGGGAAGCAGTATTTT. The V gene is TRBV6-5, the J gene TRBJ2-3; TRBD1 agrees at 10 bases. The CDR3 is 15 residues long. V shed 7 bases and J 11 bases; nucleotides not matched to a gene: 15. Per the germline V gene, CDR1 is MNHEY and CDR2 is SVGAGI.

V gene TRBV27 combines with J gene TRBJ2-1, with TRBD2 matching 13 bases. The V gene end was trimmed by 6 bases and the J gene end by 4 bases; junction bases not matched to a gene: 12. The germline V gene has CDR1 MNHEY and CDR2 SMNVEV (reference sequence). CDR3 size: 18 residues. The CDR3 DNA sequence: TGTGCCAGCAGCTATACTGCAGGGACTAGCGGGGTATACAATGAGCAGTTCTTC. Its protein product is CASSYTAGTSGVYNEQFF.

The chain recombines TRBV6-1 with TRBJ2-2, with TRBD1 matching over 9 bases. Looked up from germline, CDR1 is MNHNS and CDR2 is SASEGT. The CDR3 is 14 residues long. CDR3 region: CAHRTGENTGELFF. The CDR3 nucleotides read TGTGCTCATCGGACAGGGGAAAACACCGGGGAGCTGTTTTTT.

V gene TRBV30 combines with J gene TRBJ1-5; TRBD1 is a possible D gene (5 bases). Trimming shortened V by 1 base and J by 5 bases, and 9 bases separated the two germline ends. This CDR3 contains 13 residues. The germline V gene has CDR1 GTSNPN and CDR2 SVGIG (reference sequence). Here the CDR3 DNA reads TGTGCCTGGAGTGGAACAGGCGATCAGCCCCAGCATTTT. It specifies CAWSGTGDQPQHF.

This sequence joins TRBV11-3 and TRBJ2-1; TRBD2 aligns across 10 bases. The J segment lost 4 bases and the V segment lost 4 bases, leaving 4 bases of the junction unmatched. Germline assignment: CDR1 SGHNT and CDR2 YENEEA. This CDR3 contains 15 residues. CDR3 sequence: CASSSGLAVYNEQFF. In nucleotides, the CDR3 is TGTGCCAGCAGCTCCGGACTAGCGGTTTACAATGAGCAGTTCTTC.

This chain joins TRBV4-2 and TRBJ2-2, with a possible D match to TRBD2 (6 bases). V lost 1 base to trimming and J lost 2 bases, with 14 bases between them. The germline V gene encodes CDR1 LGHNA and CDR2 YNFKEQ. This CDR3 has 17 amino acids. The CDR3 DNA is TGTGCCAGCAGCCAAGTCTTAACGGGAGCAAACACCGGGGAGCTGTTTTTT. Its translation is CASSQVLTGANTGELFF.

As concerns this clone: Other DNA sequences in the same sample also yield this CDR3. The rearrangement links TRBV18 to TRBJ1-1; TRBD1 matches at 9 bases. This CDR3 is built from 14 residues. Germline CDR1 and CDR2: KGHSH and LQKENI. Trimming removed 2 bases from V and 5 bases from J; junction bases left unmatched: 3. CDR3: CASSPDRGWTEAFF. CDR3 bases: TGTGCCAGCTCACCAGACAGGGGGTGGACTGAAGCTTTCTTT. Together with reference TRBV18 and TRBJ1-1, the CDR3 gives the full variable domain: NAGVMQNPRHLVRRRGQEARLRCSPMKGHSHVYWYRQLPEEGLKFMVYLQKENIIDESGMPKERFSAEFPKEGPSILRIQQVVRGDSAAYFCASSPDRGWTEAFFGQGTRLTVV.

The CDR3 is CASSLYASGSYEQYF. Written as DNA, the CDR3 is TGCGCCAGCAGCTTATACGCTAGCGGATCCTACGAGCAGTACTTC. The chain carries TRBV5-1 and TRBJ2-7; 7 nucleotides align to TRBD2. The CDR3 length is 15 residues. Germline CDR1 SGHRS, CDR2 YFSETQ. V lost 2 bases, J lost 1 base, and 6 bases stayed unmatched.

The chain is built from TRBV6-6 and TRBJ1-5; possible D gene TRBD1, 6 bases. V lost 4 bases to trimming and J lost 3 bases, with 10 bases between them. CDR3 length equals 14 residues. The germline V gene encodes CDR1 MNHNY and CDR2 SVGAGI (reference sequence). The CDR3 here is CASSFRQVNQPQHF. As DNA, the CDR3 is TGTGCCAGCAGTTTTCGACAGGTCAATCAGCCCCAGCATTTT.

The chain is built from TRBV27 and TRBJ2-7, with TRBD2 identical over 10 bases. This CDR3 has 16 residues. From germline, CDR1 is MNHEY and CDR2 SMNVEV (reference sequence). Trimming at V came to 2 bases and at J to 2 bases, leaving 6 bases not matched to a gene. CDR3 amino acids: CASSLASSGGTYEQYF. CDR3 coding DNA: TGTGCCAGCAGTTTAGCCTCTAGCGGGGGTACCTACGAGCAGTACTTC.

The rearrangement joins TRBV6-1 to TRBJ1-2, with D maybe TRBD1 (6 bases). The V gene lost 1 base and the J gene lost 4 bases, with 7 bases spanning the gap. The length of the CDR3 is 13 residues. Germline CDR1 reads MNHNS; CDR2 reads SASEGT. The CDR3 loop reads CASSEGTAYGYTF. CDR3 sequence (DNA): TGTGCCAGCAGTGAAGGGACAGCCTATGGCTACACCTTC.